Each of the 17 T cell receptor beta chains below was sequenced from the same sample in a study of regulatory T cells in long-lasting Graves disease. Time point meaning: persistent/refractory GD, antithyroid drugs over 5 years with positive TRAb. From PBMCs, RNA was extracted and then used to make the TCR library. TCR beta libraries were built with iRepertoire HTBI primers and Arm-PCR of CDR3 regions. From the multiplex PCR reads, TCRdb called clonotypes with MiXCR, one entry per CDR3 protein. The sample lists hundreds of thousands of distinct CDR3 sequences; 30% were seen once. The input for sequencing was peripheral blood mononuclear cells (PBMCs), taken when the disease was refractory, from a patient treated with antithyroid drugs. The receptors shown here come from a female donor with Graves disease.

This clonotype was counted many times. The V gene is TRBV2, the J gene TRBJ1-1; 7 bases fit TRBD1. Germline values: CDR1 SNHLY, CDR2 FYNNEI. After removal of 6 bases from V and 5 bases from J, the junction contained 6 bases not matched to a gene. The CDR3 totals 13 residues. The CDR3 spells CASRTGRVTEAFF. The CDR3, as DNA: TGTGCCAGCAGGACAGGGAGGGTAACTGAAGCTTTCTTT.

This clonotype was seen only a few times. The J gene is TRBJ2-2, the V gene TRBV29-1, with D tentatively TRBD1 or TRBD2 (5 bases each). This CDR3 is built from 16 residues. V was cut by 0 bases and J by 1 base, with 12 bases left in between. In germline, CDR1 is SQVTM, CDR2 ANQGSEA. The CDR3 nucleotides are TGCAGCGTTGAAGATCTAAAGGGGAGGAACACCGGGGAGCTGTTTTTT. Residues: CSVEDLKGRNTGELFF.

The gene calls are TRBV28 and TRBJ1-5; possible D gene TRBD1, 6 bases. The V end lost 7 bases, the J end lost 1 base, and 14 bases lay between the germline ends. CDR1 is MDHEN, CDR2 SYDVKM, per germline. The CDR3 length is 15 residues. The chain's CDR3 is CASISGAQSNQPQHF. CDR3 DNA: TGTGCCAGCATTTCAGGGGCTCAGAGCAATCAGCCCCAGCATTTT.

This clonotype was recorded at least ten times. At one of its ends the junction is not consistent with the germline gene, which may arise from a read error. The DNA of the CDR3 is TGTGCCAGCAGCTTAGGGGCAGGCGTGAACACTGAAGCTTTCTTT. This codes for CASSLGAGVNTEAFF. The chain links TRBV5-1 to TRBJ1-1, with TRBD1 as a possible D gene (5 bases). Germline CDR1 and CDR2: SGHRS and YFSETQ. The CDR3 runs 15 residues.

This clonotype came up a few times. The CDR3 coding sequence is TGTGCCAGCAGCCCCGGGGCGGACTACGAGCAGTACTTC. Residues: CASSPGADYEQYF. The genes are TRBV5-5 and TRBJ2-7; the D call may be TRBD1 or TRBD2 (5 bases each). The CDR3 runs 13 residues. From germline, CDR1 is SGHKS and CDR2 YYEKEE (reference sequence). Trimming cost V 4 bases and J 3 bases, with 11 bases left between them.

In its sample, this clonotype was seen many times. In DNA form, the CDR3 reads TGTGCCAGCAGTGTGTCAGGGGTCCAAGAGACCCAGTACTTC. Protein product: CASSVSGVQETQYF. The genes are TRBV2 and TRBJ2-5; D may be TRBD1 (6 bases). Germline V gene lookup returns CDR1 SNHLY and CDR2 FYNNEI. The V end lost 4 bases, the J end lost 1 base, and 10 bases lay between the germline ends. The CDR3 loop spans 14 amino acids.

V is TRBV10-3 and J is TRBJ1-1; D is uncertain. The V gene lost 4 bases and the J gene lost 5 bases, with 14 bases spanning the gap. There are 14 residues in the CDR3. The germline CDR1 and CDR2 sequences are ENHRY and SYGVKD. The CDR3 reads CAISGSGSGTEAFF. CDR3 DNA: TGTGCCATCAGTGGGTCGGGTTCTGGGACTGAAGCTTTCTTT.

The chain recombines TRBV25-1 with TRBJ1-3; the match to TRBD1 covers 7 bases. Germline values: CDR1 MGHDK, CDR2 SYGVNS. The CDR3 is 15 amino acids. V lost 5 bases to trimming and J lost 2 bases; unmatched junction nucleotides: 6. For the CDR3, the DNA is TGTGCCAGCAGTTTCAGGGGGGCAACTGGAAACACCATATATTTT. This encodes CASSFRGATGNTIYF. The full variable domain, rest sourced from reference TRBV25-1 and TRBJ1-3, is EADIYQTPRYLVIGTGKKITLECSQTMGHDKMYWYQQDPGMELHLIHYSYGVNSTEKGDLSSESTVSRIRTEHFPLTLESARPSHTSQYLCASSFRGATGNTIYFGEGSWLTVV.

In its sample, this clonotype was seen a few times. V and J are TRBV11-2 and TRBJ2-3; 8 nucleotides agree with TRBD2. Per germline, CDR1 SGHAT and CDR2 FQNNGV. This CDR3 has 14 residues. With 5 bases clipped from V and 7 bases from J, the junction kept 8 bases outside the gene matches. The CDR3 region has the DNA TGTGCCAGCAGCCGCGGACTAGCCGTAAATACGCAGTATTTT. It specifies CASSRGLAVNTQYF.

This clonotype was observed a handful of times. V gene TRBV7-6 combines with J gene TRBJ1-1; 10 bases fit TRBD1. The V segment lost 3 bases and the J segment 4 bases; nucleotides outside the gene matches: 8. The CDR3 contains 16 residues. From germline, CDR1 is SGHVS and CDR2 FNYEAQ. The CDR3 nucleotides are TGTGCCAGCAGCTTGCGACAGGGGGCTTCGAGCACTGAAGCTTTCTTT. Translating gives CASSLRQGASSTEAFF.

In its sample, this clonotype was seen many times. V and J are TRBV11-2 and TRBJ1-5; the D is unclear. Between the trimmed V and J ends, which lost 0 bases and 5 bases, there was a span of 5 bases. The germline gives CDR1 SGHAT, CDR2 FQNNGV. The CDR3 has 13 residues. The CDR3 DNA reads TGTGCCAGCAGCTTAGAAAGGGATCAGCCCCAGCATTTT. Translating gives CASSLERDQPQHF.

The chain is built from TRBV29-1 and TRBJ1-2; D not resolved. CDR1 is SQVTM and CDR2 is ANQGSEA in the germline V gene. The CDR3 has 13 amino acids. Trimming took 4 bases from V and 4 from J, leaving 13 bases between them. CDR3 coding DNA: TGCAGCGTTGTCGAGGGAGGTTCCTATGGCTACACCTTC. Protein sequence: CSVVEGGSYGYTF.

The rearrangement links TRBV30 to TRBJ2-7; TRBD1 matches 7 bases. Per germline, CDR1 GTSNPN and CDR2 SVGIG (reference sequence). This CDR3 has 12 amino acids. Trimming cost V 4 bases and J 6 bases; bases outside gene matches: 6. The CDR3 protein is CAWKQGSSEQYF. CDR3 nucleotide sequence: TGTGCCTGGAAACAGGGGAGCAGCGAGCAGTACTTC. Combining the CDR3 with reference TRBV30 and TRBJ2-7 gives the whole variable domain SQTIHQWPATLVQPVGSPLSLECTVEGTSNPNLYWYRQAAGRGLQLLFYSVGIGQISSEVPQNLSASRPQDRQFILSSKKLLLSDSGFYLCAWKQGSSEQYFGPGTRLTVT.

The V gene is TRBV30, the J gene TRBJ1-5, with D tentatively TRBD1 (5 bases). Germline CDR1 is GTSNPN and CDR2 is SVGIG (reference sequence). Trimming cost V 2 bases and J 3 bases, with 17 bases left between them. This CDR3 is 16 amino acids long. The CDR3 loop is CAWSHGSGTPNQPQHF. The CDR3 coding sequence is TGTGCCTGGAGTCACGGTTCCGGGACCCCCAATCAGCCCCAGCATTTT.

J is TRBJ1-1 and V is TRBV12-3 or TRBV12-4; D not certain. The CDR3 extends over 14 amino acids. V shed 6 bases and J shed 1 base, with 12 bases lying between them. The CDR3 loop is CASRTREKNTEAFF. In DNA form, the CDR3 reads TGTGCCAGCAGAACACGGGAGAAGAACACTGAAGCTTTCTTT.

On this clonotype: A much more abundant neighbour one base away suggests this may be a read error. Here the CDR3 DNA reads TGTGCCAGCGGTGAAGAGGGTATTAGCAATCAGCCCCAGCATTTT. Encoded protein: CASGEEGISNQPQHF. This sequence joins TRBV2 and TRBJ1-5; no firm D call. CDR3 length: 15 residues. Germline V gene sequence: CDR1 SNHLY, CDR2 FYNNEI.

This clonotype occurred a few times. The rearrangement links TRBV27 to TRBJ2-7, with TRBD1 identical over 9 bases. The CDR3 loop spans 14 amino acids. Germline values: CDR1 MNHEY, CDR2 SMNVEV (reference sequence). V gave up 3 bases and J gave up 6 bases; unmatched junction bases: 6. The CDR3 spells CASSFWDRVGEQYF. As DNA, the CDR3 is TGTGCCAGCAGTTTTTGGGACAGGGTTGGCGAGCAGTACTTC.